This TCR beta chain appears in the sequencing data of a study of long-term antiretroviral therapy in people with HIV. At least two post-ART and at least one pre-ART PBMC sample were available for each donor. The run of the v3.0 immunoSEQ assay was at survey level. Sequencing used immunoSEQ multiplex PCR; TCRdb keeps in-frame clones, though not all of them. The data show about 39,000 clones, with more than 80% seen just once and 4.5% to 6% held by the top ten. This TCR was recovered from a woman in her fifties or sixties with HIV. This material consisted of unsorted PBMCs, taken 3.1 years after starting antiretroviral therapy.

The CDR3 nucleotides read TGTGCCAGCAACAGAGATTCTGGGGATCAGCCCCAGCATTTT. Encoded protein: CASNRDSGDQPQHF. The rearrangement joins TRBV6-6 to TRBJ1-5; no reliable D call. The CDR3 contains 14 residues. The germline gives CDR1 MNHNY, CDR2 SVGAGI (reference sequence). V gave up 7 bases and J gave up 5 bases, with 15 bases separating them.